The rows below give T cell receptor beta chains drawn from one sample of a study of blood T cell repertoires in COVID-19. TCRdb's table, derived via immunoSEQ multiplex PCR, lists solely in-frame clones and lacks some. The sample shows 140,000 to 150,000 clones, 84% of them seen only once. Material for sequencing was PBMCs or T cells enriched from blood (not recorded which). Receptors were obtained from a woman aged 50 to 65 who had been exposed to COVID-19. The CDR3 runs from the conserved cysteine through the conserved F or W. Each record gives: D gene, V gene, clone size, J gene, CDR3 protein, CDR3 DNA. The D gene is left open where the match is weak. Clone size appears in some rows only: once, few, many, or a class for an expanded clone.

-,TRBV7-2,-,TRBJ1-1,CASSLGRVSAEAFF,TGTGCCAGCAGCTTAGGCAGGGTCTCTGCTGAAGCTTTCTTT
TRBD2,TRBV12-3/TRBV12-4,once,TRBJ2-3,CAVAGAGTDTQYF,TGTGCCGTAGCGGGAGCGGGCACAGATACGCAGTATTTT
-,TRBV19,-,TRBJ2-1,CASQGVSYNEQFF,TGTGCCAGTCAGGGCGTGTCCTACAATGAGCAGTTCTTC
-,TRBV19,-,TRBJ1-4,CASSSPRGNNEKLFF,TGTGCCAGTAGTTCCCCCCGCGGTAATAATGAAAAACTGTTTTTT
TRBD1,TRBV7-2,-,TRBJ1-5,CASSSGTEGWQPQHF,TGTGCCAGCAGCTCCGGGACAGAGGGTTGGCAGCCCCAGCATTTT
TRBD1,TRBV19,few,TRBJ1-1,CASSMGTGRNTEAFF,TGTGCCAGTAGTATGGGGACAGGGCGAAACACTGAAGCTTTCTTT
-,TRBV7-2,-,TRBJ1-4,CASSLAAGGANEKLFF,TGTGCCAGCAGCTTAGCGGCGGGCGGGGCTAATGAAAAACTGTTTTTT
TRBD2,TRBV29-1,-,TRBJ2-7,CSVDSGRSLTYEQYF,TGCAGCGTTGACAGCGGGAGGTCCCTCACCTACGAGCAGTACTTC
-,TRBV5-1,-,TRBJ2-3,CASSLALAADTQYF,TGCGCCAGCAGCTTGGCACTAGCAGCAGATACGCAGTATTTT
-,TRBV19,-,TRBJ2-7,CASSASPGYEQYF,TGTGCCAGTAGTGCGTCACCCGGCTACGAGCAGTACTTC
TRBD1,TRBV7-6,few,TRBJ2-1,CASSRVGQGTRAEQFF,TGTGCCAGCAGCCGAGTGGGACAGGGGACTAGGGCCGAGCAGTTCTTC
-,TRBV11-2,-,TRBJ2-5,CASSWIRGETQYF,TGTGCCAGCAGCTGGATCAGGGGAGAGACCCAGTACTTC
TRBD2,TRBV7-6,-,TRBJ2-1,CASSFGTSGTHSYNEQFF,TGTGCCAGCAGCTTTGGGACTAGCGGGACCCACTCCTACAATGAGCAGTTCTTC
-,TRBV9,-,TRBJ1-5,CASNGGGANQPQHF,TGTGCCAGCAACGGGGGGGGCGCGAATCAGCCCCAGCATTTT
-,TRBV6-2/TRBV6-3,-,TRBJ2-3,CASSQNWDTQYF,TGTGCCAGCAGCCAAAACTGGGATACGCAGTATTTT
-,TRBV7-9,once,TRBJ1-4,CASSLYREAGEKLFF,TGTGCCAGCAGCTTGTACAGGGAAGCGGGAGAAAAACTGTTTTTT
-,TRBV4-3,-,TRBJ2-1,CASSQVGQGLENEQFF,TGCGCCAGCAGCCAAGTAGGCCAGGGGCTTGAGAATGAGCAGTTCTTC
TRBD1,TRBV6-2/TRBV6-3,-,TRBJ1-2,CASSPNQGAHNYGYTF,TGTGCCAGCAGCCCAAACCAGGGGGCGCATAACTATGGCTACACCTTC